These 17 T cell receptor beta chains came from one sample sequenced in a study of blood T cells in healthy people across ages (dated by TCRdb to the mid-2010s). Libraries were made using 5' RACE. The instrument given in TCRdb is Illumina HiSeq 2500. The second PCR ran for about 7 to 11 cycles and used a J-beta primer mix along with a sample-barcoded 5' primer. TCRdb redid the processing of the public reads, applying fastp at Q25 and MiXCR, and retained in-frame beta chains. Each CDR3 protein appears once, grouped with its most common genes and DNA. This sample comprises more than 600,000 distinct CDR3 sequences, approximately 25% of them detected only once. The top ten constitute 9.4% of the sample. This sample was also put to use in a study of T cells of mothers and their children.

Sequencing was done on a sample of blood. The receptors shown here come from a boy between 10 and 17 years old in good health.

This chain connects TRBV11-2 to TRBJ2-7; perhaps TRBD1 as D (5 bases). V lost 0 bases to trimming and J lost 1 base, with 10 bases between them. Germline values: CDR1 SGHAT, CDR2 FQNNGV. This CDR3 region has 15 residues. The CDR3, as DNA: TGTGCCAGCAGCTTAGACAGGGTCTCTTCCTACGAGCAGTACTTC. Its protein is CASSLDRVSSYEQYF.

The CDR3 bases are TGCGCCAGCAGCTTGACGGGACAGGGGTTTGTGGAGACCCAGTACTTC. Residues: CASSLTGQGFVETQYF. This chain joins TRBV5-1 and TRBJ2-5; 10 nucleotides match TRBD1. From germline, CDR1 is SGHRS and CDR2 YFSETQ. The CDR3 loop spans 16 amino acids. The trim removed 1 base at V and 5 bases at J, leaving 8 bases unmatched.

The chain joins TRBV6-2 or TRBV6-3 to TRBJ2-5, with TRBD1 identical over 7 bases. The V and J ends lost 7 bases and 2 bases, in that order; junction bases with no gene match: 1. From germline, CDR1 is MNHEY and CDR2 SVGEGT. The CDR3 is 12 residues long. DNA for the CDR3: TGTGCCAGCATGGGACAGCAAGAGACCCAGTACTTC. Translated, it gives CASMGQQETQYF.

This chain joins TRBV10-3 and TRBJ2-5, with D maybe TRBD2 (6 bases). In germline, CDR1 is ENHRY, CDR2 SYGVKD. This CDR3 spans 12 amino acids. Trimming removed 11 bases from V and 5 bases from J, with 15 bases in between. The CDR3 protein is CAASRGTETQYF. For the CDR3, the DNA is TGTGCCGCCTCCCGGGGGACGGAGACCCAGTACTTC.

This clonotype has a handful of counts. The chain recombines TRBV4-1 with TRBJ2-7; D unresolved. The V end lost 1 base, the J end lost 3 bases, and 7 bases lay between the germline ends. Germline V gene data show CDR1 as MGHRA and CDR2 as YSYEKL. This CDR3 spans 13 amino acids. The chain's CDR3 is CASSQGRNYEQYF. The DNA of the CDR3 is TGCGCCAGCAGCCAAGGCCGGAACTACGAGCAGTACTTC.

V and J are TRBV20-1 and TRBJ2-1, with TRBD2 matching over 10 bases. Trimming took 8 bases from V and 3 from J; bases not matched to a gene: 4. Germline V gives CDR1 DFQATT, CDR2 SNEGSKA (reference sequence). The CDR3 is 13 residues long. The CDR3, as DNA: TGCAGTCCCACTAGCGGGGACTACAATGAGCAGTTCTTC. It encodes CSPTSGDYNEQFF.

This clonotype was recorded a few times. This chain connects TRBV6-5 to TRBJ2-6; D is perhaps TRBD1 (6 bases). The CDR3 loop spans 15 amino acids. V lost 5 bases and J lost 4, with 12 bases in between. The germline V gene has CDR1 MNHEY and CDR2 SVGAGI. This chain's CDR3 is CASSDTGTGANVLTF. In nucleotides, the CDR3 is TGTGCCAGCAGTGACACAGGGACCGGGGCCAACGTCCTGACTTTC.

This clonotype was recorded a few times. This rearrangement joins TRBV11-2 to TRBJ2-4; no reliable D call. The V gene's germline CDR1 is SGHAT and CDR2 FQNNGV. Deletions cut 1 base from V and 3 bases from J, with 13 bases between. The CDR3 sequence is 16 residues long. The CDR3 protein is CASSLVGSWGKNIQYF. CDR3 nucleotide sequence: TGTGCCAGCAGCTTAGTGGGCAGCTGGGGCAAAAACATTCAGTACTTC. Looking up the rest from reference TRBV11-2 and TRBJ2-4 gives the full variable domain: EAGVAQSPRYKIIEKRQSVAFWCNPISGHATLYWYQQILGQGPKLLIQFQNNGVVDDSQLPKDRFSAERLKGVDSTLKIQPAKLEDSAVYLCASSLVGSWGKNIQYFGAGTRLSVL.

The CDR3 region is CASSLAGTEYGYTF. In DNA, the CDR3 is TGTGCCAGCAGCTTGGCGGGGACGGAGTATGGCTACACCTTC. The chain combines TRBV5-6 with TRBJ1-2; a possible D gene is TRBD1 (5 bases). The CDR3 is made up of 14 amino acids. The V gene lost 0 bases and the J gene lost 5 bases, with 11 bases spanning the gap. Germline-derived CDR1 and CDR2 are SGHDT and YYEEEE.

Ten or more counts support this clonotype. The chain combines TRBV12-3 or TRBV12-4 with TRBJ2-5; 7 positions agree with TRBD2. Trimming at V came to 4 bases and at J to 1 base, leaving 0 bases not matched to a gene. This CDR3 is 13 amino acids long. CDR3 in amino acids: CASSWGGQETQYF. CDR3 nucleotides: TGTGCCAGCAGTTGGGGGGGCCAAGAGACCCAGTACTTC.

This sequence joins TRBV13 and TRBJ2-7; a weak D match, TRBD1 (6 bases). The CDR3 runs to 17 residues. V was cut by 6 bases and J by 0 bases, with 21 bases left in between. Germline V CDR1 and CDR2: PRHDT, FYEKMQ (reference sequence). CDR3 nucleotides: TGTGCCAGCAGTTCAGAACAGGGCCCACCGAGCTCCTACGAGCAGTACTTC. The encoded protein is CASSSEQGPPSSYEQYF.

The chain has TRBV7-2 and TRBJ2-7; D remains unclear. CDR3 length: 12 residues. Germline CDR1 is SGHTA and CDR2 is FQGNSA. Trimming shortened V by 3 bases and J by 4 bases, and 7 bases separated the two germline ends. CDR3: CASSFIFYEQYF. In DNA form, the CDR3 reads TGTGCCAGCAGCTTCATATTTTACGAGCAGTACTTC.

This clonotype was observed a handful of times. The chain is built from TRBV29-1 and TRBJ1-4; D gene ambiguous. From germline, CDR1 is SQVTM and CDR2 ANQGSEA. The CDR3 extends over 14 amino acids. Between the trimmed V and J ends, which lost 4 bases and 4 bases, there was a span of 13 bases. The CDR3 region has the DNA TGCAGCGTTGTTGTGGAGAGTGGTAATGAAAAACTGTTTTTT. Encoded protein: CSVVVESGNEKLFF.

This clonotype was seen more than once but under ten times. V usage is TRBV7-2 and J usage is TRBJ2-1; 8 nucleotides line up with TRBD2. Germline loops: CDR1 SGHTA, CDR2 FQGNSA. V gave up 2 bases and J gave up 3 bases; unmatched junction bases: 9. The CDR3 has 17 residues. CDR3 in amino acids: CASSLFLAGGGYNEQFF. The CDR3 DNA is TGTGCCAGCAGCTTATTCCTGGCGGGAGGTGGCTACAATGAGCAGTTCTTC.

The CDR3 spells CASSLGRMAPEAFF. The CDR3 nucleotides are TGTGCCAGCAGTTTAGGACGTATGGCCCCTGAAGCTTTCTTT. The chain couples TRBV12-3 or TRBV12-4 to TRBJ1-1; D gene unclear. CDR3 length: 14 amino acids. V was clipped by 1 base and J by 6 bases, with 12 bases between them.

The sample holds a few counts of this clonotype. The chain is built from TRBV4-1 and TRBJ1-1, with a weak D call TRBD1 (5 bases). The CDR3 extends over 15 amino acids. The germline V and J ends were trimmed by 0 bases and 1 base, with 9 bases remaining between them. The V gene's germline CDR1 is MGHRA and CDR2 YSYEKL. The CDR3, as DNA: TGCGCCAGCAGCCAAGAAGGGGCGCCGAACACTGAAGCTTTCTTT. It translates to CASSQEGAPNTEAFF.

Remarks on this clonotype: A read error may produce the germline difference seen at one junction end. J is TRBJ2-1 and V is TRBV18, with 12 bases lining up with TRBD2. Germline CDR1 is KGHSH and CDR2 is LQKENI. The CDR3 is 17 amino acids. The CDR3, as DNA: TGTGCCGGCTCTCCCCGACTAGCGGGAGTTTACGGTGGTGAGCAGTTCTTC. It codes for CAGSPRLAGVYGGEQFF.